This TCR beta chain came from a study of OX40 agonist ivuxolimab in advanced cancers. Study-level background: Ivuxolimab, which patients received intravenously every 2 weeks, was dosed at 0.01 to 10 mg/kg. The dose-escalation cohort had hepatocellular carcinoma, melanoma, renal cell or head and neck cancer. Study-level points and caveats: Several nonresponders also turned out to have low normalized T-cell clonal expansion.

Turning to this clone: Its antigen is currently unknown.

Germline CDR1 is KGHSH and CDR2 is LQKENI. This CDR3 spans 15 amino acids. V dropped 0 bases and J dropped 7 bases, with 15 bases sitting between them. Generated by immunoSEQ multiplex PCR, the TCRdb table keeps only in-frame clones and is missing some. The table includes approximately 31,000 clones, over 85% detected once. Blood got drawn at baseline, again on cycle 4 day 1, and then on cycle 7 day 1. This receptor was taken from an adult with an advanced solid tumor such as melanoma, head and neck, liver or kidney cancer. This sample comprised CD4+ or CD8+ T cells sorted from blood, obtained in a trial of the OX40 agonist ivuxolimab. The J gene is TRBJ1-1, the V gene TRBV18; tentatively, D is TRBD1 (6 bases). CDR3 sequence: CASSPPEGGAIEAFF. DNA of the CDR3: TGTGCCAGCTCACCACCGGAGGGGGGGGCCATTGAAGCTTTCTTT.